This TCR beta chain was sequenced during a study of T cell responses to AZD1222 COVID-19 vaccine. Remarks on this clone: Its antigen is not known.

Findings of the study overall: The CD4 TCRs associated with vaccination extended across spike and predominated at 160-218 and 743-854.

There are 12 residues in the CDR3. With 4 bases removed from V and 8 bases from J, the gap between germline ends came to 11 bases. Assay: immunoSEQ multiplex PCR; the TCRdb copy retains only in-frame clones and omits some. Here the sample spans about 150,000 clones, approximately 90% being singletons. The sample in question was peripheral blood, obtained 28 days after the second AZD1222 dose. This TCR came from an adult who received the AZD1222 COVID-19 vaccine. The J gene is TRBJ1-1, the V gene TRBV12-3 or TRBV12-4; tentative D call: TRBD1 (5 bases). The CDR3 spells CASSSPGTEAFF. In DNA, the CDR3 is TGTGCCAGCAGTTCTCCGGGGACCGAAGCTTTCTTT.